The 18 T cell receptor beta chains in this list originate from one sample, sequenced in a study of beta chain features in type 1 diabetes. Every bit of the isolated RNA underwent reverse transcription, so sequencing read expressed TCRB transcripts. Sequenced by immunoSEQ multiplex PCR; TCRdb stores in-frame clones only, minus some. The table includes about 900,000 clones, roughly 15% detected once. Source material: naive CD4+ T cells from blood. The receptors were gathered from a young woman in good health.

The V call is TRBV7-8, the J call TRBJ2-7; D may be TRBD2 (6 bases). The CDR3 length is 12 residues. V was shortened by 5 bases and J by 4 bases, with 9 bases between the two germline ends. Per the germline V gene, CDR1 is SGHVS and CDR2 is FQNEAQ. The CDR3 loop is CASSRRGYEQYF. The CDR3 DNA reads as TGTGCCAGCAGCAGGAGGGGTTACGAGCAGTACTTC.

This chain uses TRBV5-8 with TRBJ1-1; D not resolved. This CDR3 has 13 residues. Germline V lookup: CDR1 SGHTS, CDR2 YDEGEE. Trimming left V 4 bases short and J 7 bases short, with 14 bases between. The CDR3 reads CASSGYTWDEAFF. The DNA of the CDR3 is TGTGCCAGCAGCGGGTATACTTGGGATGAAGCTTTCTTT.

This clone turned up a few times. The chain combines TRBV29-1 with TRBJ1-1; TRBD1 agrees at 10 bases. V was pared by 4 bases and J by 2 bases, with 1 base of the junction left unmatched. This CDR3 is 13 amino acids long. Per the germline V gene, CDR1 is SQVTM and CDR2 is ANQGSEA. Written as DNA, the CDR3 is TGCAGCGTTGGACAGGGGGCAAACACTGAAGCTTTCTTT. Amino acids: CSVGQGANTEAFF.

This clone was seen only a few times. The genes are TRBV10-3 and TRBJ1-1, with a tentative D call TRBD1 (6 bases). The ends were cut back, 5 bases at V and 0 bases at J, with 10 bases in the middle. From germline, CDR1 is ENHRY and CDR2 SYGVKD. The CDR3 has 14 amino acids. CDR3 sequence: CAISPQGLNTEAFF. CDR3 DNA sequence: TGTGCCATCAGTCCTCAGGGGCTGAACACTGAAGCTTTCTTT.

The V gene is TRBV7-2, the J gene TRBJ1-5; 8 bases are a match to TRBD1. The germline V gene has CDR1 SGHTA and CDR2 FQGNSA. This CDR3 spans 15 amino acids. Trimming cost V 5 bases and J 6 bases; bases outside gene matches: 9. CDR3 coding DNA: TGTGCCAGCAGCCGAGGACAGGGATTCTTTCAGCCCCAGCATTTT. Residues: CASSRGQGFFQPQHF.

The chain carries TRBV28 and TRBJ2-7; tentative D call: TRBD2 (5 bases). Germline V gene data show CDR1 as MDHEN and CDR2 as SYDVKM. Trimming took 6 bases from V and 4 from J, leaving 13 bases between them. The CDR3 contains 13 residues. The CDR3 region has the DNA TGTGCCAGCAGGGACTCAACTAGGTACGAGCAGTACTTC. This translates into CASRDSTRYEQYF.

The chain is built from TRBV18 and TRBJ2-3; perhaps TRBD1 as D (6 bases). The CDR3 is made up of 16 amino acids. Trimming took off 3 bases at V and 3 bases at J, with 16 bases between the two ends. From germline, CDR1 is KGHSH and CDR2 LQKENI. The CDR3 nucleotides are TGTGCCAGCTCACCCCCACAGGGAAGAATGACAGATACGCAGTATTTT. Translation gives CASSPPQGRMTDTQYF.

This clone occurred a few times. The V and J genes are TRBV6-1 and TRBJ2-5; D might be TRBD1 or TRBD2, each matching 5 bases. V shed 5 bases and J shed 4 bases, with 17 bases lying between them. Per the germline V gene, CDR1 is MNHNS and CDR2 is SASEGT. This CDR3 is built from 15 residues. In DNA form, the CDR3 reads TGTGCCAGCAGTTTGGGGCCGAGGACTCCAGAGACCCAGTACTTC. It is translated as CASSLGPRTPETQYF.

This clone came up a few times. The chain carries TRBV14 and TRBJ2-3; D is perhaps TRBD2 (6 bases). This CDR3 spans 13 amino acids. Germline V CDR1 and CDR2: SGHDN, FVKESK. Between the trimmed V and J ends, which lost 5 bases and 6 bases, there was a span of 12 bases. The CDR3 sequence is CASSSGLHDTQYF. The CDR3 nucleotides read TGTGCCAGCAGCTCGGGACTCCACGATACGCAGTATTTT.

The chain has TRBV4-1 and TRBJ2-1; maybe TRBD2 (6 bases). The CDR3 extends over 17 amino acids. The germline CDR1 and CDR2 sequences are MGHRA and YSYEKL. V was clipped by 3 bases and J by 4 bases, with 19 bases between them. The CDR3 DNA reads as TGCGCCAGCAGCCAGCCCCGGCGGGGTTCACGTTACAATGAGCAGTTCTTC. Protein sequence: CASSQPRRGSRYNEQFF.

This clone was seen a handful of times. The genes are TRBV7-2 and TRBJ2-2; D remains ambiguous. Trimming stripped 5 bases from V and 6 bases from J, with 13 bases between. The CDR3 totals 14 residues. CDR1 is SGHTA and CDR2 is FQGNSA in the germline V gene. The CDR3 DNA sequence: TGTGCCAGCAGCCCGCTAACAAGGTCCGGGGAGCTGTTTTTT. Translation: CASSPLTRSGELFF.

The chain combines TRBV9 with TRBJ2-1, with TRBD2 as a possible D gene (5 bases). The length of the CDR3 is 16 residues. Germline V gene data show CDR1 as SGDLS and CDR2 as YYNGEE. V was trimmed by 3 bases and J by 2 bases, leaving 15 bases between them. The CDR3 loop is CASSATGNAPYNEQFF. The CDR3 nucleotides are TGTGCCAGCAGCGCCACCGGGAACGCCCCCTACAATGAGCAGTTCTTC. The variable domain in full, completed from reference TRBV9 and TRBJ2-1, reads DSGVTQTPKHLITATGQRVTLRCSPRSGDLSVYWYQQSLDQGLQFLIQYYNGEERAKGNILERFSAQQFPDLHSELNLSSLELGDSALYFCASSATGNAPYNEQFFGPGTRLTVL.

The rearrangement joins TRBV6-6 to TRBJ2-3; D not resolved. CDR1 is MNHNY, CDR2 SVGAGI, per germline (reference sequence). The ends were cut back, 6 bases at V and 6 bases at J, with 19 bases in the middle. The CDR3 length is 15 residues. The CDR3 DNA reads TGTGCCAGCAGAACGTTCAGTAGAATCGTGGATACGCAGTATTTT. Its translation: CASRTFSRIVDTQYF.

V is TRBV28 and J is TRBJ2-7, with 7 nucleotides matching TRBD2. Germline-derived CDR1 and CDR2 are MDHEN and SYDVKM. V lost 2 bases to trimming and J lost 5 bases; unmatched junction nucleotides: 3. The CDR3 extends over 13 amino acids. CDR3 protein: CASSLAGEHEQYF. The CDR3 region has the DNA TGTGCCAGCAGTTTAGCGGGAGAGCACGAGCAGTACTTC.

The chain has TRBV28 and TRBJ2-1, with a tentative D call TRBD2 (6 bases). Germline CDR1 MDHEN, CDR2 SYDVKM. Trimming stripped 9 bases from V and 9 bases from J, with 21 bases between. This CDR3 contains 14 residues. CDR3 sequence (DNA): TGTGCCAGTCGGTGGTCTAGCGTTCCGGTTGAGCAGTTCTTC. Translation: CASRWSSVPVEQFF.

The rearrangement links TRBV7-9 to TRBJ1-2; TRBD1 agrees at 7 bases. CDR3 length: 13 amino acids. V lost 11 bases to trimming and J lost 6 bases; unmatched junction nucleotides: 12. In germline, CDR1 is SEHNR, CDR2 FQNEAQ (reference sequence). The CDR3 reads CAYSGQIVNGYTF. In DNA, the CDR3 is TGTGCCTACTCGGGACAGATTGTCAATGGCTACACCTTC.

The sample holds a few counts of this clone. The J gene is TRBJ2-1, the V gene TRBV7-9; a possible D gene is TRBD2 (6 bases). Germline V gives CDR1 SEHNR, CDR2 FQNEAQ (reference sequence). The CDR3 sequence is 13 residues long. V was pared by 1 base and J by 12 bases, with 13 bases between. This CDR3 is CASSLGGRIRQFF. CDR3 coding DNA: TGTGCCAGCAGCTTAGGGGGGAGGATTCGGCAGTTCTTC.

This clone has only a few counts. The rearrangement joins TRBV28 to TRBJ1-1; the D gene is possibly TRBD1 (6 bases). Trimming removed 5 bases at V and 0 bases at J, with 13 bases between. The germline V gene has CDR1 MDHEN and CDR2 SYDVKM. There are 15 residues in the CDR3. CDR3: CASSKLGQLNTEAFF. In DNA, the CDR3 is TGTGCCAGCAGTAAACTAGGACAGCTGAACACTGAAGCTTTCTTT. The whole variable domain, remainder taken from reference TRBV28 and TRBJ1-1, is DVKVTQSSRYLVKRTGEKVFLECVQDMDHENMFWYRQDPGLGLRLIYFSYDVKMKEKGDIPEGYSVSREKKERFSLILESASTNQTSMYLCASSKLGQLNTEAFFGQGTRLTVV.